What follows are 24 T cell receptor beta chains derived from one specimen sequenced in a study of beta chain features in type 1 diabetes. Study-wide results and limits: When Type 1 diabetes patients were examined, their TCRB CDR3s proved moderately but significantly shorter in all four CD4+ subsets.

The investigators reverse transcribed all of the isolated RNA, so they sequenced expressed TCRB transcripts. Repertoires were generated with immunoSEQ multiplex PCR, while TCRdb's copy carries only in-frame clones and drops some. Of a few hundred thousand clones detected, about 20% appear once; the ten largest clones hold about 0.027%. Their recognized antigens are unknown. The sequenced sample was naive CD4+ T cells from blood. The origin of the receptors is a woman in her thirties or forties with type 1 diabetes.

This clone was seen a handful of times. The chain recombines TRBV4-2 with TRBJ1-1, with D possibly being TRBD1 (5 bases). The CDR3 extends over 15 amino acids. V was cut by 1 base and J by 3 bases, with 12 bases left in between. The germline CDR1 and CDR2 sequences are LGHNA and YNFKEQ. This chain's CDR3 is CASSQGNAGDTEAFF. The CDR3 DNA reads as TGTGCCAGCAGCCAAGGGAACGCGGGGGACACTGAAGCTTTCTTT.

This rearrangement joins TRBV9 to TRBJ1-3; D not certain. Germline CDR1 is SGDLS and CDR2 is YYNGEE. CDR3 length: 13 residues. Trimming left V 0 bases short and J 3 bases short, with 4 bases between. This CDR3 is CASSVGGGNTIYF. CDR3 bases: TGTGCCAGCAGCGTAGGAGGTGGAAACACCATATATTTT.

This clone was counted a few times. This chain connects TRBV18 to TRBJ1-4; the D is unclear. The CDR3 covers 12 residues. Germline CDR1 KGHSH, CDR2 LQKENI. Trimming removed 6 bases at V and 7 bases at J, with 9 bases between. CDR3 amino acids: CASSSRGEKLFF. CDR3 nucleotide sequence: TGTGCCAGCTCCTCCCGGGGTGAAAAACTGTTTTTT. The full variable domain, rest sourced from reference TRBV18 and TRBJ1-4, is NAGVMQNPRHLVRRRGQEARLRCSPMKGHSHVYWYRQLPEEGLKFMVYLQKENIIDESGMPKERFSAEFPKEGPSILRIQQVVRGDSAAYFCASSSRGEKLFFGSGTQLSVL.

The chain combines TRBV7-6 with TRBJ2-3, with a possible D match to TRBD2 (6 bases). The CDR3 consists of 15 residues. The germline V and J ends were trimmed by 1 base and 1 base, with 9 bases remaining between them. Germline CDR1 is SGHVS and CDR2 is FNYEAQ. CDR3 sequence reads: CASSLEASGTDTQYF. The CDR3 coding sequence is TGTGCCAGCAGCTTAGAGGCTAGCGGCACAGATACGCAGTATTTT.

This clone showed up just a few times. The chain couples TRBV30 to TRBJ1-2; the match to TRBD1 covers 9 bases. CDR1 GTSNPN and CDR2 SVGIG come from the germline V gene (reference sequence). The CDR3 has 17 residues. V lost 5 bases, J lost 3 bases, and 16 bases stayed unmatched. The CDR3: CAWDSSRTGASHYGYTF. The DNA for the CDR3 is TGTGCCTGGGATTCCTCCAGGACAGGGGCCTCACACTATGGCTACACCTTC.

The rearrangement links TRBV2 to TRBJ2-4; D might be TRBD2 (5 bases). The CDR3 runs 14 residues. V was shortened by 6 bases and J by 6 bases, with 15 bases between the two germline ends. Germline values: CDR1 SNHLY, CDR2 FYNNEI. CDR3 nucleotides: TGTGCCAGCAGGGCGCGGGCCGAACCAAACATTCAGTACTTC. Translation: CASRARAEPNIQYF.

This clone appeared a few times. The rearrangement links TRBV7-9 to TRBJ2-7, with 11 bases that match TRBD2. Germline V gene lookup returns CDR1 SEHNR and CDR2 FQNEAQ (reference sequence). The V and J ends lost 5 bases and 4 bases, in that order; junction bases with no gene match: 7. CDR3 length: 15 residues. CDR3 amino acids: CASSRGLAGGYEQYF. The DNA of the CDR3 is TGTGCCAGCAGCCGAGGGCTAGCGGGAGGATACGAGCAGTACTTC.

This chain uses TRBV28 with TRBJ2-1, with 7 bases that match TRBD1. The CDR3 has 15 amino acids. Germline V gene lookup returns CDR1 MDHEN and CDR2 SYDVKM. V shed 5 bases and J 3 bases; nucleotides not matched to a gene: 7. CDR3 DNA: TGTGCCAGCAGTCCTCCGGGACAGAGCTACAATGAGCAGTTCTTC. Translating it yields CASSPPGQSYNEQFF.

This clone was found a few times. The chain employs TRBV27 and TRBJ2-1, with TRBD2 matching 9 bases. Trimming at V came to 7 bases and at J to 9 bases, leaving 19 bases not matched to a gene. Germline CDR1 MNHEY, CDR2 SMNVEV (reference sequence). The length of the CDR3 is 17 residues. The CDR3 DNA reads TGTGCCAGCACTATTGCCGCCGGAATAGCGGGAGTGAGTGAGCAGTTCTTC. Protein: CASTIAAGIAGVSEQFF.

The genes are TRBV28 and TRBJ1-2, with D perhaps matching TRBD1 (5 bases). The germline V gene has CDR1 MDHEN and CDR2 SYDVKM. V was trimmed by 5 bases and J by 8 bases, leaving 18 bases between them. The length of the CDR3 is 14 residues. CDR3 sequence (DNA): TGTGCCAGCAGTCCTCCCAGGGTTGCCAGCGGCTACACCTTC. Its translation: CASSPPRVASGYTF.

The gene calls are TRBV5-1 and TRBJ2-1, with D unclear. The CDR3 contains 15 residues. Trimming pared 0 bases from V and 6 bases from J, leaving 13 bases between. Germline-derived CDR1 and CDR2 are SGHRS and YFSETQ. The CDR3 is CASSLDSSFSNEQFF. CDR3 DNA: TGCGCCAGCAGCTTGGACAGCAGTTTTTCCAATGAGCAGTTCTTC. The full variable domain, in which reference TRBV5-1 and TRBJ2-1 provide the parts outside the CDR3, is KAGVTQTPRYLIKTRGQQVTLSCSPISGHRSVSWYQQTPGQGLQFLFEYFSETQRNKGNFPGRFSGRQFSNSRSEMNVSTLELGDSALYLCASSLDSSFSNEQFFGPGTRLTVL.

There are a few counts of this clone. This chain joins TRBV5-4 and TRBJ1-2; D gene uncertain. V lost 0 bases and J lost 4, with 7 bases in between. Germline values: CDR1 SGHNT, CDR2 YYREEE (reference sequence). The CDR3 extends over 13 amino acids. DNA of the CDR3: TGTGCCAGCAGCTTGGACTCCCTCTATGGCTACACCTTC. Translated, it gives CASSLDSLYGYTF.

In its sample, this clone was seen a few times. CDR3 protein: CSVAGGINQPQHF. Here the CDR3 DNA reads TGCAGCGTTGCCGGGGGTATAAACCAGCCCCAGCATTTT. The chain couples TRBV29-1 to TRBJ1-5; tentative D call: TRBD1 (5 bases). The CDR3 covers 13 residues. V was pared by 4 bases and J by 7 bases, with 14 bases between. Per the germline V gene, CDR1 is SQVTM and CDR2 is ANQGSEA.

The chain combines TRBV5-1 with TRBJ1-1, with D unresolved. Germline CDR1 SGHRS, CDR2 YFSETQ. V was cut by 3 bases and J by 2 bases, with 11 bases left in between. The CDR3 is 14 residues long. The chain's CDR3 is CASSWEGLNTEAFF. The CDR3 DNA reads as TGCGCCAGCAGCTGGGAGGGTCTAAACACTGAAGCTTTCTTT.

This chain uses TRBV5-4 with TRBJ1-1; 7 bases agree with TRBD1. V was clipped by 4 bases and J by 1 base; unmatched bases: 4. The V gene's germline CDR1 is SGHNT and CDR2 YYREEE (reference sequence). CDR3 length equals 14 residues. As DNA, the CDR3 is TGTGCCAGCAGCGTGGACAGGAGGAACACTGAAGCTTTCTTT. Translating it yields CASSVDRRNTEAFF. Combining the CDR3 with reference TRBV5-4 and TRBJ1-1 gives the whole variable domain ETGVTQSPTHLIKTRGQQVTLRCSSQSGHNTVSWYQQALGQGPQFIFQYYREEENGRGNFPPRFSGLQFPNYSSELNVNALELDDSALYLCASSVDRRNTEAFFGQGTRLTVV.

This clone was counted only a few times. This chain uses TRBV30 with TRBJ2-5; 9 positions match TRBD1. The germline V gene encodes CDR1 GTSNPN and CDR2 SVGIG (reference sequence). V was pared by 1 base and J by 7 bases, with 7 bases of the junction left unmatched. This CDR3 is 14 amino acids long. DNA of the CDR3: TGTGCCTGGAGTGGGGGGACAGGGAGGGGGACCCAGTACTTC. It specifies CAWSGGTGRGTQYF.

The rearrangement joins TRBV29-1 to TRBJ2-3; weak D call: TRBD2 (6 bases). V shed 1 base and J shed 6 bases, with 17 bases lying between them. The CDR3 is 15 amino acids. The germline V gene has CDR1 SQVTM and CDR2 ANQGSEA. As DNA, the CDR3 is TGCAGCGTTGAAGCGCGCAGGCGTGGGGGGGATACGCAGTATTTT. Translated: CSVEARRRGGDTQYF.

CDR3 nucleotides: TGCAGCGTTGCTCGGACAGGGGAGATGGTCGGCTACACCTTC. As protein: CSVARTGEMVGYTF. The chain combines TRBV29-1 with TRBJ1-2, with 9 bases that match TRBD1. This CDR3 contains 14 residues. The junction had 11 bases not matched to a gene; V was cut back by 4 bases and J by 8 bases. The germline gives CDR1 SQVTM, CDR2 ANQGSEA.

The chain carries TRBV18 and TRBJ2-4; 7 positions agree with TRBD2. Trimming cost V 6 bases and J 3 bases; bases outside gene matches: 5. The CDR3 length is 14 residues. CDR1 KGHSH and CDR2 LQKENI come from the germline V gene. In DNA, the CDR3 is TGTGCCAGCTCGGGAGGGAATTTCAAAAACATTCAGTACTTC. Protein: CASSGGNFKNIQYF.

The rearrangement uses TRBV10-3 and TRBJ2-2, with unresolved D. This CDR3 has 16 residues. CDR1 and CDR2 (germline): ENHRY, SYGVKD. The V gene lost 2 bases and the J gene lost 4 bases, with 14 bases spanning the gap. The CDR3 is CAISEIQNRGTGELFF. Written as DNA, the CDR3 is TGTGCCATCAGTGAGATCCAAAATCGAGGCACCGGGGAGCTGTTTTTT.

This clone was recorded a few times. The genes are TRBV7-9 and TRBJ1-1, with TRBD1 matching 8 bases. The CDR3 sequence is 15 residues long. Trimming at V came to 2 bases and at J to 0 bases, leaving 2 bases not matched to a gene. From germline, CDR1 is SEHNR and CDR2 FQNEAQ (reference sequence). The CDR3 nucleotides are TGTGCCAGCAGCTTACAGGGACAGGTGAACACTGAAGCTTTCTTT. This sequence encodes CASSLQGQVNTEAFF.

The chain links TRBV5-6 to TRBJ2-7; 9 bases agree with TRBD1. The germline gives CDR1 SGHDT, CDR2 YYEEEE. The CDR3 is 13 amino acids. After removal of 0 bases from V and 7 bases from J, the junction contained 2 bases not matched to a gene. In DNA form, the CDR3 reads TGTGCCAGCAGCTTGGGGGACAGGGCAGAGCAGTACTTC. Residues: CASSLGDRAEQYF.

This clone appeared once. The rearrangement links TRBV4-2 to TRBJ2-1; 8 positions match TRBD2. The trim removed 0 bases at V and 7 bases at J, leaving 8 bases unmatched. This CDR3 region has 16 residues. Per germline, CDR1 LGHNA and CDR2 YNFKEQ. CDR3 nucleotides: TGTGCCAGCAGCCAAGATGGGGCGGGGGGAACGAATGAGCAGTTCTTC. Protein: CASSQDGAGGTNEQFF.

V is TRBV7-2 and J is TRBJ2-3, with TRBD1 matching over 7 bases. Trimming at V came to 3 bases and at J to 5 bases, leaving 5 bases not matched to a gene. This CDR3 contains 14 residues. Germline V lookup: CDR1 SGHTA, CDR2 FQGNSA. The CDR3 sequence: CASSLAGGIDTQYF. The CDR3 coding sequence is TGTGCCAGCAGCTTGGCAGGGGGAATAGATACGCAGTATTTT.